This TCR beta chain is from a study of T-cell memory formation after mild COVID-19 (dated by TCRdb to the early 2020s). As for the study more broadly: Most TCR sequence clusters were specific to one of the two donors. T-cell clones expanding and contracting after mild COVID-19 in two donors were tracked by longitudinal TCRalpha and TCRbeta repertoire sequencing. Two young, previously healthy adult volunteers, one female and one male, were included in the cohort.

Turning to this clonotype: It has no known antigen specificity. Per-nucleotide qualities are absent, and no much larger clonotype sits a single base away.

Ficoll-Paque density gradient centrifugation was used to isolate PBMCs. Overall study outcomes, separate from this receptor: Some responding clones were found in pre-infection memory, which suggests that pre-existing cross-reactive memory T cells took part in the SARS-CoV-2 response. Contracting CD4+ clones turned up mainly in the CM and EM memory subsets, whereas EMRA was where CD8+ clones were enriched. Only a couple of mild cases were covered by the study, and larger cohorts that include severe cases with pre-infection samples were considered necessary. SARS-CoV-2 specificity was not confirmed for the second-wave clones peaking on day 37. Balanced CD4/CD8 phenotypes were observed for clones contracting from day 15 to 85, whereas a bias towards CD4+ was observed for a second wave of clones expanding from day 15 to 37.

As encoded in the germline V gene, CDR1 is SGDLS while CDR2 is YYNGEE. The cysteine opens and the phenylalanine closes a CDR3 of 15 amino acids. Only the CDR3 DNA stays, 45 bases, in frame from base 1. Trimming takes 3 bases from V and 6 bases from J, and the germline ends sit 18 bases apart. The listed sequencing device is Illumina NovaSeq 6000. Using 5'RACE with constant-segment primers, TCRalpha and TCRbeta cDNA libraries were constructed, with sample barcodes and unique molecular identifiers added in the process. RNA was extracted from every sample with Trizol reagent. The libraries were amplified in two PCR steps, and the second step added a second sample barcode and Illumina TruSeq adapters. Libraries were sequenced on an Illumina NovaSeq with 2 x 150 bp paired-end reads. The paper's data handling went like this. The reads were demultiplexed and collapsed into UMI-guided consensus sequences using migec v1.2.7. Using mixcr v2.1.11, UMI consensuses were aligned to TRA and TRB V and J templates and then assembled into clonotypes. Clonotypes were classified as expanded or contracted when called significant by both edgeR and NoisET, with noise models trained on biological replicates. For edgeR calls, a false discovery rate-adjusted p below 0.01 and a log2 fold-change threshold of 1 were applied. PCA with hierarchical clustering of max-normalized trajectories of the 1000 most abundant clonotypes was used as exploratory dynamics analysis. Separately sequenced CD4+ and CD8+ repertoires were used to assign the CD4 or CD8 phenotype of responding clones. TCRdb trimmed public reads at Q25 via fastp, called clones via MiXCR and kept in-frame beta chains. Each CDR3 protein gets just one entry, which takes the most common genes and DNA from the rows behind it. TCRdb, rather than the study authors, made the V and J calls. This sample lists roughly 580,000 distinct CDR3 sequences; roughly 18% were detected once. The ten largest clones add up to around 12% of the sample.

The clonotype originates from an adult woman who had mild COVID-19 (a few samples of this study predate the infection). The sample titles of this study are shuffled in the database, so cell type and time point are left out; the donor was told from shared clones. The rearrangement joined TRBV9 to TRBJ1-1; the D gene is possibly TRBD1, with 6 bases matching. The specimen was PBMCs or a T cell subset sorted from them (not recorded which). This receptor carries the CDR3 CASSAEGQGRSEAFF. The bases are TGTGCCAGCAGCGCCGAGGGGCAGGGGAGGTCTGAAGCTTTCTTT.